These T cell receptor beta chains were read from a single sample in a study of blood T cell repertoires in COVID-19. Repertoires were generated with immunoSEQ multiplex PCR, while TCRdb's copy carries only in-frame clones and drops some. The data contain nearly 300,000 clones, approximately 84% of them seen just once; the ten biggest clones take up more than 1.4%. The sequenced material came from peripheral blood. Receptors originate from a human donor with COVID-19, enrolled during active disease. The donor label of this sample is uncertain. The CDR3 runs from the conserved cysteine through the conserved F or W. A D gene is named only where the DNA matches it firmly. Size is omitted from some rows. Given values are once, few, many or a class for expanded clones.

j_gene,d_gene,abundance,v_gene,CDR3aa,CDR3nt
TRBJ1-6,.,once,TRBV25-1,CASTQTPQGSPLHF,TGTGCCAGCACTCAGACGCCACAGGGTTCACCCCTCCACTTT
TRBJ2-5,TRBD1,.,TRBV7-9,CASSPDRGEETQYF,TGTGCCAGCAGTCCCGACAGGGGGGAAGAGACCCAGTACTTC
TRBJ1-4,TRBD1,once,TRBV28,CASSLVGTGDEKLFF,TGTGCCAGCAGTTTAGTCGGGACAGGGGATGAAAAACTGTTTTTT
TRBJ2-6,TRBD2,.,TRBV29-1,CSALAGLSGANVLTF,TGCAGCGCCTTAGCGGGCCTCTCTGGGGCCAACGTCCTGACTTTC
TRBJ1-2,.,.,TRBV7-2,CASSLNGLANYGYTF,TGTGCCAGCAGCTTAAACGGCCTAGCTAACTATGGCTACACCTTC
TRBJ2-3,.,.,TRBV6-5,CASSSAGLRGTDTQYF,TGTGCCAGCAGTTCGGCGGGACTGAGGGGCACAGATACGCAGTATTTT
TRBJ2-7,.,.,TRBV15,CATEAPDSYEQYF,TGTGCCACCGAGGCACCTGACTCCTACGAGCAGTACTTC
TRBJ2-1,TRBD1,.,TRBV19,CASSIGNRGVDEQFF,TGTGCCAGTAGTATAGGGAACAGGGGTGTCGATGAGCAGTTCTTC
TRBJ2-5,TRBD2,.,TRBV10-3,CAISEVPSGIGETQYF,TGTGCCATCAGTGAGGTCCCTAGCGGGATTGGAGAGACCCAGTACTTC
TRBJ2-3,TRBD2,.,TRBV7-2,CASSQRLTSHTQYF,TGTGCCAGCAGCCAACGGTTGACTAGCCATACGCAGTATTTT
TRBJ2-7,.,.,TRBV28,CASIAESSYEQYF,TGTGCCAGCATAGCGGAGAGCTCCTACGAGCAGTACTTC
TRBJ1-2,TRBD1,.,TRBV3-1/TRBV3-2,CASSPQGAGYGYTF,TGTGCCAGCAGCCCACAGGGGGCCGGGTATGGCTACACCTTC
TRBJ2-2,TRBD2,.,TRBV5-1,CASSSASGTTGELFF,TGCGCCAGCAGTTCGGCTAGCGGGACCACCGGGGAGCTGTTTTTT
TRBJ1-2,TRBD1,.,TRBV4-1,CASSSGQGAGANYGYTF,TGCGCCAGCAGCTCGGGACAGGGGGCCGGAGCCAACTATGGCTACACCTTC